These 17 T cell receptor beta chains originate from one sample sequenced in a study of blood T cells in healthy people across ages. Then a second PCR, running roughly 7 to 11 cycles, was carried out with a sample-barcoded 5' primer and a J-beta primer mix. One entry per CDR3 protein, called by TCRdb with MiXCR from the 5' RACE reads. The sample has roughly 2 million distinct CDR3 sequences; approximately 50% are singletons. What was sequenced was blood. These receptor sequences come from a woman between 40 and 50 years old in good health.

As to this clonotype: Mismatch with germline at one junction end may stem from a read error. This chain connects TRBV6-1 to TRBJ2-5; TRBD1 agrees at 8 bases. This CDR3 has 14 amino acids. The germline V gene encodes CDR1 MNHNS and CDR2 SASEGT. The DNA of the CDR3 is TGTGCCAGCAGGATCAGGGGGCGCCAAGAGACCCGGTACTTC. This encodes CASRIRGRQETRYF.

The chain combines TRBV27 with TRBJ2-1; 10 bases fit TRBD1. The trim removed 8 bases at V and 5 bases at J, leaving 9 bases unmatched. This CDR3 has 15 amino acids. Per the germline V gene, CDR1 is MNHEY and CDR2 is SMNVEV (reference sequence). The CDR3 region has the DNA TGTGCCAGCTGTCTCCGGGACAGGGGTAACAATGAGCAGTTCTTC. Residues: CASCLRDRGNNEQFF.

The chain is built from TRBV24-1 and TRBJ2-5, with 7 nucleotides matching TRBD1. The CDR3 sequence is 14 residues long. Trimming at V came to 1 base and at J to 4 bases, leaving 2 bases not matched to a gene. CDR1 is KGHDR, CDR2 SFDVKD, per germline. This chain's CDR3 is CATSDLGGIETQYF. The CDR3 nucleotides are TGTGCCACCAGTGATTTAGGGGGCATAGAGACCCAGTACTTC.

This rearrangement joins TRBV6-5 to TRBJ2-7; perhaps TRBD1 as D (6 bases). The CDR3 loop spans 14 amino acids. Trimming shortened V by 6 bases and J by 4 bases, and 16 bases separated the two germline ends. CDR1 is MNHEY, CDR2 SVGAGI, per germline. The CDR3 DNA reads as TGTGCCAGCAGCCGTACGACAGGAAGGTACGAGCAGTACTTC. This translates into CASSRTTGRYEQYF.

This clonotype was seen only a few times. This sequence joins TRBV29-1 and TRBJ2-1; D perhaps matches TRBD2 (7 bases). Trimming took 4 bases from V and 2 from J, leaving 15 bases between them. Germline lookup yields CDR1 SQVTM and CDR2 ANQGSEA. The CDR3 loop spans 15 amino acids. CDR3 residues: CSVVEGGTPYNEQFF. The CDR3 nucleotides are TGCAGCGTTGTAGAGGGGGGGACTCCCTACAATGAGCAGTTCTTC.

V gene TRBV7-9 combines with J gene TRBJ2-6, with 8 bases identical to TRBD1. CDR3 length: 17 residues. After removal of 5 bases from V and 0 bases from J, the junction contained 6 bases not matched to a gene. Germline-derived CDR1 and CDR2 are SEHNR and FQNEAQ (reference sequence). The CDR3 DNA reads TGTGCCAGCAGCGTACAGGGGGATCGCTCTGGGGCCAACGTCCTGACTTTC. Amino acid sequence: CASSVQGDRSGANVLTF.

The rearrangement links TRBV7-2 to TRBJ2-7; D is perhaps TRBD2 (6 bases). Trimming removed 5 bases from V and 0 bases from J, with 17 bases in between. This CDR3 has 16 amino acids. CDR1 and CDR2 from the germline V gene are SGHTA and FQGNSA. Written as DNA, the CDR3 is TGTGCCAGCAGCGCCGCACATCGGGGGAGCTCCTACGAGCAGTACTTC. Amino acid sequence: CASSAAHRGSSYEQYF.

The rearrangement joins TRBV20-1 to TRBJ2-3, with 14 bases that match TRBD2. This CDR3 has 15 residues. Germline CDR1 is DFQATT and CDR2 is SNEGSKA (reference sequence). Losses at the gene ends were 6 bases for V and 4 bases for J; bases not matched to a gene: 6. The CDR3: CSAEGLAGDADTQYF. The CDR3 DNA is TGCAGTGCGGAGGGACTAGCGGGGGACGCAGATACGCAGTATTTT.

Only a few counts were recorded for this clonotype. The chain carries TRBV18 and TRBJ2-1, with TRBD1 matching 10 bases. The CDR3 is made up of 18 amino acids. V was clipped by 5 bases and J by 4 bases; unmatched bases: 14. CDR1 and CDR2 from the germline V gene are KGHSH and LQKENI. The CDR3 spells CASSLLSPGTGAYNEQFF. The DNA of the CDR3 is TGTGCCAGCTCATTGTTGTCGCCCGGGACAGGGGCTTACAATGAGCAGTTCTTC.

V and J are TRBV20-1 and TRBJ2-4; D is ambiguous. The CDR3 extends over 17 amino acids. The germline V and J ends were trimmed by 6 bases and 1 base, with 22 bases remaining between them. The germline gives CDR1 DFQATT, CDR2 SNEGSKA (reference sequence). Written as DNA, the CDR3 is TGCAGTGCCGCTTCTGGTGTGGGATCGTCGGCCAAAAACATTCAGTACTTC. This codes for CSAASGVGSSAKNIQYF.

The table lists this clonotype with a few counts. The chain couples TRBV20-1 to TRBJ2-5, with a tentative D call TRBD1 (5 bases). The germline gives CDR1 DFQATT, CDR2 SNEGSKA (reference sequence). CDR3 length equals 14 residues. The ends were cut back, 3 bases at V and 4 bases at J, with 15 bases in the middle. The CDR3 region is CSARDTPYLETQYF. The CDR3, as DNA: TGCAGTGCTAGGGACACTCCATACCTAGAGACCCAGTACTTC.

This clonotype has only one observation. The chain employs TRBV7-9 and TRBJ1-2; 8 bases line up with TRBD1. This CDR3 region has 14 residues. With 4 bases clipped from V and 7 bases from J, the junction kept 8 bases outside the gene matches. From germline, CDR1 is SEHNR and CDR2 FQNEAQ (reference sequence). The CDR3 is CASSYTDRAGGYTF. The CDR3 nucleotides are TGTGCCAGCAGCTACACGGACAGGGCAGGTGGCTACACCTTC. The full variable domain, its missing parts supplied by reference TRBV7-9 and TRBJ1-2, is DTGVSQNPRHKITKRGQNVTFRCDPISEHNRLYWYRQTLGQGPEFLTYFQNEAQLEKSRLLSDRFSAERPKGSFSTLEIQRTEQGDSAMYLCASSYTDRAGGYTFGSGTRLTVV.

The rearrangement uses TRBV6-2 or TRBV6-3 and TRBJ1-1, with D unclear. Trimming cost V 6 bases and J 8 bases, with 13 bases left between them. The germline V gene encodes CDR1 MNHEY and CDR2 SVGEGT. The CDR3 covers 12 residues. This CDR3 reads CASSFYAAEAFF. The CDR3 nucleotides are TGTGCCAGCAGCTTTTACGCGGCCGAAGCTTTCTTT.

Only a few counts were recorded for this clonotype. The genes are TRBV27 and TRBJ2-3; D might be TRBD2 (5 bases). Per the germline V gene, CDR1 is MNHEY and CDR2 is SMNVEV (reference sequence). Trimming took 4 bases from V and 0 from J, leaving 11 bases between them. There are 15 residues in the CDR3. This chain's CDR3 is CASSSKGLSTDTQYF. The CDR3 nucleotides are TGTGCCAGCAGTTCTAAAGGACTCAGCACAGATACGCAGTATTTT.

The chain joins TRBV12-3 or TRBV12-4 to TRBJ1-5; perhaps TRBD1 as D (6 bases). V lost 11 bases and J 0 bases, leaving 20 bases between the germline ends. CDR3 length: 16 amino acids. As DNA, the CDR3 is TGTGCCGGTTCGATACAGGGATGGGATAGCAATCAGCCCCAGCATTTT. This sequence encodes CAGSIQGWDSNQPQHF.

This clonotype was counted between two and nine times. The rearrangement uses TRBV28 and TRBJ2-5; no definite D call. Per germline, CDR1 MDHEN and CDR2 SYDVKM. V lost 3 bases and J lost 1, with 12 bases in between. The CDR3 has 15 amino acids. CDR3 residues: CASSFLAPAQETQYF. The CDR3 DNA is TGTGCCAGCAGTTTTTTGGCTCCCGCCCAAGAGACCCAGTACTTC. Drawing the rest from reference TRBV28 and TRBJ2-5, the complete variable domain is DVKVTQSSRYLVKRTGEKVFLECVQDMDHENMFWYRQDPGLGLRLIYFSYDVKMKEKGDIPEGYSVSREKKERFSLILESASTNQTSMYLCASSFLAPAQETQYFGPGTRLLVL.

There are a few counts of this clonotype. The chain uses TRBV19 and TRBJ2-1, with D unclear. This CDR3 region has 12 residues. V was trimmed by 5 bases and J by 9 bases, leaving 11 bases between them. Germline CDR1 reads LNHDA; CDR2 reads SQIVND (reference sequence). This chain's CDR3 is CASSQTTSEQFF. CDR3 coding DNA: TGTGCCAGTAGTCAAACCACGTCTGAGCAGTTCTTC.